A single TCR beta chain is shown here with its context. The antigen is unknown. Different DNA sequences within this sample yield the same CDR3. The sample is drawn from a study of beta chain features in type 1 diabetes. The CDR3 contains 12 residues. Germline assignment: CDR1 SNHLY and CDR2 FYNNEI. V gave up 6 bases and J gave up 4 bases, with 9 bases separating them. The investigators reverse transcribed all of the isolated RNA, so they sequenced expressed TCRB transcripts. The table came from immunoSEQ multiplex PCR; TCRdb's copy has only in-frame clones and leaves some out. The sample gives hundreds of thousands of clones, about a tenth of which show up once; approximately 0.017% is in the top ten. Study-level results: Researchers reported that naive, central memory and Treg TCRB repertoires appeared more similar in patients than in healthy donors. For patients and controls alike, PCR might favor shorter templates to the same degree. TCRB CDR3s from Type 1 diabetes patients were moderately but significantly shorter in all four CD4+ subsets.

Specimen: naive CD4+ T cells from blood. This receptor was taken from a man between 25 and 39 years old with type 1 diabetes. V gene TRBV2 combines with J gene TRBJ2-5; a weak D match, TRBD2 (5 bases). The CDR3 loop is CASRPGGETQYF. In nucleotides, the CDR3 is TGTGCCAGCAGGCCAGGAGGAGAGACCCAGTACTTC.